Listed here is a single T cell receptor beta chain. This entry comes from a study of blood T cell repertoires in COVID-19. Study background: Italy, Spain and the United States were the sources of the convalescent and acute COVID-19 samples. PBMCs, B-cell-depleted T cells, or T cells provided the cDNA or gDNA that made up the material.

In the original analysis: Researchers report that nucleated cell counts were estimated from reference gene primer amplification. Libraries were prepared by immunoSEQ multiplex PCR; TCRdb keeps only in-frame clonotypes and omits some of them. The V and J calls and clone size are taken from that table; D and trimming were inferred from the DNA. This sample has 130,000 or so clones; around 90% occur once, and the top ten carry roughly 1.4%. The germline V gene encodes CDR1 MNHEY and CDR2 SVGEGT. The ends were cut back, 4 bases at V and 1 base at J, with 14 bases in the middle. The CDR3 sequence is 15 residues long.

The rearrangement links TRBV6-2 or TRBV6-3 to TRBJ2-7, with a possible D match to TRBD2 (6 bases). The sequencing sample was made of peripheral blood. The source is a woman aged 55-70 years with acute or convalescent COVID-19. The CDR3, as DNA: TGTGCCAGCAGTTCACCCCGCGGAGGGTCCTACGAGCAGTACTTC. It translates to CASSSPRGGSYEQYF.